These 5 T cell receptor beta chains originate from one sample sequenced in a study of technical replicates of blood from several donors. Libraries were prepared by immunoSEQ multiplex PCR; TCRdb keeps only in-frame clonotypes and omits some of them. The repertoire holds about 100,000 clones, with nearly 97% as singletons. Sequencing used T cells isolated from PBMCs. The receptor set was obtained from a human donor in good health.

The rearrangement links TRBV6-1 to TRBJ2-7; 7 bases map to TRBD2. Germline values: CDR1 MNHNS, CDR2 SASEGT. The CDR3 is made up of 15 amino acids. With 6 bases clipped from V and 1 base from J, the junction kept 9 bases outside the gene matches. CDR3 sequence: CASREGGGYSYEQYF. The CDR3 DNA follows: TGTGCCAGCAGGGAGGGCGGGGGATATTCCTACGAGCAGTACTTC.

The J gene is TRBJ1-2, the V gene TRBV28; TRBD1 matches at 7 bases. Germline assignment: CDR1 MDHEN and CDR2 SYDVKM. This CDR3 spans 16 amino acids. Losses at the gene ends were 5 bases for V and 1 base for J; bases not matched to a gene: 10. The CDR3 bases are TGTGCCAGCAGTGAAGACAGGGCGTACCTTAACTATGGCTACACCTTC. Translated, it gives CASSEDRAYLNYGYTF.

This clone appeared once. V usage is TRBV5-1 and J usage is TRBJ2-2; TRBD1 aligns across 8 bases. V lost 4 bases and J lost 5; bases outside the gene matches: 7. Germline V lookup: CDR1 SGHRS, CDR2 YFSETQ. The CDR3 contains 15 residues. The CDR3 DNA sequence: TGCGCCAGCAGCACAGGACAGGGACGAACCGGGGAGCTGTTTTTT. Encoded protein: CASSTGQGRTGELFF.

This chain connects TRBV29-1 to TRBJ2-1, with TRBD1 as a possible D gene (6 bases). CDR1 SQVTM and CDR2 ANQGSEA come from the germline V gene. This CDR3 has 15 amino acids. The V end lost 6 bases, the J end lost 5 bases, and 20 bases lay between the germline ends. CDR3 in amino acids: CSVTKMGALHNEQFF. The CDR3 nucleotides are TGCAGCGTCACTAAAATGGGGGCACTCCACAATGAGCAGTTCTTC.

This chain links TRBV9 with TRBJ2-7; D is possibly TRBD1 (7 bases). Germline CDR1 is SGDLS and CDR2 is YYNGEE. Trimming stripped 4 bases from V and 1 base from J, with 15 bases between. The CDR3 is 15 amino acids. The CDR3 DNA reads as TGTGCCAGCAGCCCAGGGGGAGGCGGATCCTACGAGCAGTACTTC. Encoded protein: CASSPGGGGSYEQYF. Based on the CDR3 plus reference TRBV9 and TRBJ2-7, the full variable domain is DSGVTQTPKHLITATGQRVTLRCSPRSGDLSVYWYQQSLDQGLQFLIQYYNGEERAKGNILERFSAQQFPDLHSELNLSSLELGDSALYFCASSPGGGGSYEQYFGPGTRLTVT.